A selection of T cell receptor beta chains follows, all from one sample in a study of blood T cell repertoires in COVID-19. Repertoires were generated with immunoSEQ multiplex PCR, while TCRdb's copy carries only in-frame clones and drops some. The sample lists roughly 230,000 clones, approximately 82% occurring once. Specimen: peripheral blood. The receptors here all came from a man in his forties with active or convalescent COVID-19. CDR3s include the opening cysteine and the closing phenylalanine or tryptophan. Fields, in order: D gene, CDR3 length, V gene, CDR3 protein. The D gene is left open where the match is weak.

>.|14|TRBV29-1
CSVGEGTTNEKLFF
>TRBD1|15|TRBV19
CASSIGAGGKTEAFF
>TRBD1|18|TRBV14
CASSQGPGGLFSGNTIYF
>TRBD1|17|TRBV4-1
CASSQTTGGVTNEKLFF
>TRBD1|15|TRBV19
CASSEGTGTYNEQFF
>TRBD1|14|TRBV5-1
CASSPGTGLVGYTF
>.|17|TRBV5-4
CASSLEVGVTGWDTQYF
>.|13|TRBV14
CASSRPASGGYTF
>TRBD1|14|TRBV11-3
CASTPPGQQETQYF
>.|13|TRBV6-2/TRBV6-3
CASGPQGRSEQFF
>.|11|TRBV30
CAWGNSYEQYF
>.|16|TRBV4-1
CASSQDRVSGANVLTF
>TRBD1|16|TRBV5-6
CASSLGDRAPGNTIYF
>TRBD1|16|TRBV14
CASSHWTGGIDYGYTF
>TRBD1|13|TRBV12-3/TRBV12-4
CASSFTGDEKLFF
>.|12|TRBV19
CASSMDSTEAFF
>TRBD1|14|TRBV7-2
CASTPDRVTTEAFF
>.|12|TRBV2
CASPRVPNEQFF
>TRBD2|15|TRBV7-2
CASSLRTSGIETQYF
>TRBD1|14|TRBV9
CASSPRDRGWEQYF
>TRBD2|15|TRBV7-8
CASSSGSPSSYEQYF
>TRBD1|15|TRBV7-9
CASSLQGQGANEQFF
>.|14|TRBV7-9
CASSLGGSNEKLFF
>.|17|TRBV7-2
CASSSGAGLPSYNEQFF
>.|15|TRBV10-3
CAISDDHQGNQPQHF
>.|13|TRBV28
CATSAPSGSEAFF